The TCR beta chain under discussion was sequenced for a study of identifying expanded T cells in peripheral blood. Trimming stripped 6 bases from V and 2 bases from J, with 14 bases between. The CDR3 has 14 amino acids. Germline V gene data show CDR1 as SGDLS and CDR2 as YYNGEE. Here immunoSEQ multiplex PCR was the method, and the copy in TCRdb shows in-frame clones only, minus some. The sample includes about 81,000 clones, roughly 84% of them seen just once. The V call is TRBV9, the J call TRBJ1-2; a weak D match, TRBD1 (6 bases). The specimen was blood. The sequence was collected from a person aged 18 to 75 in good health. The CDR3 region is CASNPGHQNYGYTF. DNA of the CDR3: TGTGCCAGCAACCCGGGACACCAAAACTATGGCTACACCTTC.